These 9 T cell receptor beta chains share one sample of origin, sequenced in a study of T cell responses to AZD1222 COVID-19 vaccine. TCRdb keeps only in-frame clones here, not all; method: immunoSEQ multiplex PCR. The data contain over 100,000 clones, about 90% of them seen just once; the ten biggest clones take up 5.2%. This sample comprised peripheral blood, obtained on day 0 of AZD1222 vaccination. Receptors originate from an adult in good health.

V usage is TRBV6-1 and J usage is TRBJ2-1; 10 nucleotides match TRBD2. With 4 bases clipped from V and 7 bases from J, the junction kept 13 bases outside the gene matches. The CDR3 is 17 amino acids. Per germline, CDR1 MNHNS and CDR2 SASEGT. DNA of the CDR3: TGTGCCAGCAGTGGAAATTTCGGGACTAGCGTGGGGAATGAGCAGTTCTTC. Translated: CASSGNFGTSVGNEQFF.

The rearrangement links TRBV14 to TRBJ1-4; D remains unclear. This CDR3 region has 16 residues. The V and J ends lost 0 bases and 8 bases respectively, with 16 bases between them. From germline, CDR1 is SGHDN and CDR2 FVKESK. This CDR3 is CASSQDHVGWLEKLFF. The CDR3 DNA is TGTGCCAGCAGCCAAGATCACGTAGGGTGGTTAGAAAAACTGTTTTTT. The whole variable domain, remainder taken from reference TRBV14 and TRBJ1-4, is EAGVTQFPSHSVIEKGQTVTLRCDPISGHDNLYWYRRVMGKEIKFLLHFVKESKQDESGMPNNRFLAERTGGTYSTLKVQPAELEDSGVYFCASSQDHVGWLEKLFFGSGTQLSVL.

This clone appeared a few times. The chain carries TRBV30 and TRBJ2-3; no clear D. Germline V lookup: CDR1 GTSNPN, CDR2 SVGIG (reference sequence). V lost 0 bases and J lost 6, with 10 bases in between. This CDR3 region has 13 residues. In nucleotides, the CDR3 is TGTGCCTGGAGTGTACGTGAAGGTGATACGCAGTATTTT. Protein sequence: CAWSVREGDTQYF.

This rearrangement joins TRBV19 to TRBJ1-1; no clear D. The V end lost 7 bases, the J end lost 3 bases, and 12 bases lay between the germline ends. Germline lookup yields CDR1 LNHDA and CDR2 SQIVND (reference sequence). There are 13 residues in the CDR3. This chain's CDR3 is CASTEERYTEAFF. CDR3 DNA sequence: TGTGCCAGTACCGAGGAGCGGTACACTGAAGCTTTCTTT. Using reference TRBV19 and TRBJ1-1 for the parts outside the CDR3, the full variable domain is DGGITQSPKYLFRKEGQNVTLSCEQNLNHDAMYWYRQDPGQGLRLIYYSQIVNDFQKGDIAEGYSVSREKKESFPLTVTSAQKNPTAFYLCASTEERYTEAFFGQGTRLTVV.

The chain recombines TRBV13 with TRBJ2-3; D perhaps matches TRBD1 (6 bases). The germline CDR1 and CDR2 sequences are PRHDT and FYEKMQ (reference sequence). CDR3 length: 16 amino acids. V was clipped by 5 bases and J by 6 bases, with 21 bases between them. CDR3 amino acids: CASSRPLTGGSDTQYF. The CDR3 nucleotides read TGTGCCAGCAGCCGGCCCTTGACAGGTGGGTCGGATACGCAGTATTTT.

The sample holds one count of this clone. The chain combines TRBV28 with TRBJ1-6; D gene uncertain. V was cut by 2 bases and J by 7 bases, with 9 bases left in between. Germline loops: CDR1 MDHEN, CDR2 SYDVKM. The CDR3 totals 14 residues. CDR3: CASSLDRENSPLHF. CDR3 DNA: TGTGCCAGCAGTTTAGATAGGGAGAATTCACCCCTCCACTTT.

The gene calls are TRBV7-8 and TRBJ1-5; D gene unclear. Trimming left V 1 base short and J 1 base short, with 8 bases between. Germline CDR1 SGHVS, CDR2 FQNEAQ. This CDR3 comprises 15 residues. In nucleotides, the CDR3 is TGTGCCAGCAGCTTAGTATGGGCCAGCAATCAGCCCCAGCATTTT. Amino acids: CASSLVWASNQPQHF.

The chain recombines TRBV4-2 with TRBJ2-2, with TRBD2 as a possible D gene (7 bases). CDR1 and CDR2 (germline): LGHNA, YNFKEQ. V was trimmed by 0 bases and J by 5 bases, leaving 10 bases between them. The CDR3 is made up of 15 amino acids. The CDR3 region is CASSQEGRGTGELFF. The CDR3 nucleotides are TGTGCCAGCAGCCAAGAGGGGAGGGGGACCGGGGAGCTGTTTTTT.

The chain joins TRBV7-2 to TRBJ1-2; a possible D gene is TRBD1 (6 bases). Germline V gives CDR1 SGHTA, CDR2 FQGNSA. The ends were cut back, 4 bases at V and 13 bases at J, with 22 bases in the middle. The CDR3 is 14 residues long. In DNA form, the CDR3 reads TGTGCCAGCAGCTCCGTAGGGGGGCTGGGACCTCGCACCTTC. Amino acid sequence: CASSSVGGLGPRTF.